The 21 T cell receptor beta chains below come from one sample, sequenced in a study of cytomegalovirus exposure and HLA in healthy donors. Vbeta (60) and Jbeta (13) primers were used in the PCR. Sequencing was performed with immunoSEQ multiplex PCR; in TCRdb, only in-frame clones are kept and a portion is missing. Among nearly 80,000 clones listed, 65% to 85% were seen once. Sequencing used PBMCs. The receptors stem from a woman aged 35 to 49 in good health and CMV-seropositive.

This clone has more than one count but fewer than ten. The V gene is TRBV6-5, the J gene TRBJ2-3, with D possibly being TRBD2 (6 bases). The CDR3 has 16 amino acids. Germline V gene lookup returns CDR1 MNHEY and CDR2 SVGAGI. The V end was cut by 2 bases, the J end by 11 bases, with 23 bases between. Here the CDR3 DNA reads TGTGCCAGCAGTTACAGGAGGGAGGCATCCCACCCTGTGCAGTATTTT. It yields the protein CASSYRREASHPVQYF.

The CDR3 loop is CASSRDRGINQPQHF. CDR3 nucleotide sequence: TGTGCCAGCAGCCGGGACAGGGGGATCAATCAGCCCCAGCATTTT. The chain is built from TRBV2 and TRBJ1-5, with TRBD1 matching 11 bases. The CDR3 is 15 residues long. Germline CDR1 and CDR2: SNHLY and FYNNEI. Trimming removed 6 bases from V and 3 bases from J; junction bases left unmatched: 4.

This clone has only one observation. The V call is TRBV7-9, the J call TRBJ2-7; TRBD2 matches at 10 bases. The CDR3 is made up of 15 amino acids. Germline CDR1 SEHNR, CDR2 FQNEAQ (reference sequence). The junction had 5 bases not matched to a gene; V was cut back by 3 bases and J by 3 bases. As DNA, the CDR3 is TGTGCCAGCAGCTTTTGGACTAGCGGAAACTACGAGCAGTACTTC. Translating it yields CASSFWTSGNYEQYF. Combining the CDR3 with reference TRBV7-9 and TRBJ2-7 gives the whole variable domain DTGVSQNPRHKITKRGQNVTFRCDPISEHNRLYWYRQTLGQGPEFLTYFQNEAQLEKSRLLSDRFSAERPKGSFSTLEIQRTEQGDSAMYLCASSFWTSGNYEQYFGPGTRLTVT.

The CDR3 DNA sequence: TGTGCCAGCAGCTCAGGGGTCGGCTACGAGCAGTACTTC. It translates to CASSSGVGYEQYF. This chain joins TRBV7-2 and TRBJ2-7, with a tentative D call TRBD1 (6 bases). The germline V and J ends were trimmed by 4 bases and 3 bases, with 10 bases remaining between them. Germline values: CDR1 SGHTA, CDR2 FQGNSA. The CDR3 is 13 residues long.

This chain joins TRBV7-9 and TRBJ2-3; 9 bases align to TRBD2. CDR3 length equals 15 residues. The germline V gene has CDR1 SEHNR and CDR2 FQNEAQ (reference sequence). After removal of 6 bases from V and 3 bases from J, the junction contained 7 bases not matched to a gene. CDR3 region: CASSSPSGATDTQYF. The CDR3 bases are TGTGCCAGCAGTTCACCTAGCGGGGCTACAGATACGCAGTATTTT.

The CDR3 region is CASSPGHLYEQYF. DNA of the CDR3: TGTGCCAGCAGCCCAGGACACCTCTACGAGCAGTACTTC. The chain couples TRBV5-8 to TRBJ2-7, with D possibly being TRBD1 (5 bases). Germline CDR1 is SGHTS and CDR2 is YDEGEE. V was trimmed by 4 bases and J by 3 bases, leaving 11 bases between them. The CDR3 is 13 residues long. Based on the CDR3 plus reference TRBV5-8 and TRBJ2-7, the full variable domain is EAGVTQSPTHLIKTRGQQATLRCSPISGHTSVYWYQQALGLGLQFLLWYDEGEERNRGNFPPRFSGRQFPNYSSELNVNALELEDSALYLCASSPGHLYEQYFGPGTRLTVT.

The chain combines TRBV14 with TRBJ2-3, with 11 nucleotides matching TRBD2. V shed 3 bases and J 0 bases; nucleotides not matched to a gene: 11. The CDR3 loop spans 19 amino acids. Germline assignment: CDR1 SGHDN and CDR2 FVKESK. CDR3 bases: TGTGCCAGCAGCCAGACTTCCCGGGGGACTAGCGGTAGCACAGATACGCAGTATTTT. This encodes CASSQTSRGTSGSTDTQYF.

The CDR3 DNA sequence: TGCAGCGTTGAAGAGGGCGCGGGCTACACCTTC. As protein: CSVEEGAGYTF. The chain is built from TRBV29-1 and TRBJ1-2; no firm D call. The CDR3 spans 11 residues. The V and J ends lost 0 bases and 8 bases respectively, with 7 bases between them. CDR1 is SQVTM and CDR2 is ANQGSEA in the germline V gene.

The CDR3 nucleotides read TGTGCCAGCAGCATAGACGGGGGGCCCCGGTCGGAGGAGCAGTACTTC. Translating gives CASSIDGGPRSEEQYF. V is TRBV2 and J is TRBJ2-7, with D possibly matching TRBD2 (7 bases). The germline V gene encodes CDR1 SNHLY and CDR2 FYNNEI. V was clipped by 6 bases and J by 7 bases, with 25 bases between them. The CDR3 extends over 16 amino acids.

The chain employs TRBV6-1 and TRBJ2-3; 11 bases align to TRBD2. CDR3 length equals 14 residues. The V gene end was trimmed by 9 bases and the J gene end by 5 bases; junction bases not matched to a gene: 7. The germline V gene has CDR1 MNHNS and CDR2 SASEGT. CDR3 nucleotides: TGTGCCAGTAAGACTAGCGGGAAAGGAGATACGCAGTATTTT. Its translation: CASKTSGKGDTQYF.

In this sample, this clone turned up once. V and J are TRBV5-1 and TRBJ1-6; TRBD1 might be the D (6 bases). The CDR3 length is 13 residues. Germline CDR1 reads SGHRS; CDR2 reads YFSETQ. V was clipped by 3 bases and J by 10 bases, with 11 bases between them. CDR3 coding DNA: TGCGCCAGCAGCTCGGGACAAAACTCACCCCTCCACTTT. This encodes CASSSGQNSPLHF.

The genes are TRBV5-6 and TRBJ1-3; TRBD1 aligns across 7 bases. The length of the CDR3 is 17 residues. Germline lookup yields CDR1 SGHDT and CDR2 YYEEEE. With V trimmed by 4 bases and J by 4 bases, 14 bases remained unmatched. Here the CDR3 reads CASSPGLVRGRGNTIYF. In nucleotides, the CDR3 is TGTGCCAGCAGCCCCGGTCTCGTCAGGGGGAGGGGAAACACCATATATTTT. Together with reference TRBV5-6 and TRBJ1-3, the CDR3 gives the full variable domain: DAGVTQSPTHLIKTRGQQVTLRCSPKSGHDTVSWYQQALGQGPQFIFQYYEEEERQRGNFPDRFSGHQFPNYSSELNVNALLLGDSALYLCASSPGLVRGRGNTIYFGEGSWLTVV.

The J gene is TRBJ1-5, the V gene TRBV18; a possible D gene is TRBD1 (6 bases). Trimming took off 4 bases at V and 4 bases at J, with 17 bases between the two ends. This CDR3 spans 16 amino acids. The germline V gene has CDR1 KGHSH and CDR2 LQKENI. CDR3 DNA: TGTGCCAGCTCACGGAACCGGACAGTAGCAAATCAGCCCCAGCATTTT. The encoded protein is CASSRNRTVANQPQHF. The complete variable domain, with remaining parts taken from reference TRBV18 and TRBJ1-5, reads NAGVMQNPRHLVRRRGQEARLRCSPMKGHSHVYWYRQLPEEGLKFMVYLQKENIIDESGMPKERFSAEFPKEGPSILRIQQVVRGDSAAYFCASSRNRTVANQPQHFGDGTRLSIL.

The chain links TRBV7-2 to TRBJ1-1; D is possibly TRBD1 (6 bases). The CDR3 has 13 residues. Trimming shortened V by 9 bases and J by 1 base, and 12 bases separated the two germline ends. Germline V CDR1 and CDR2: SGHTA, FQGNSA. The CDR3 loop reads CASRGGPNTEAFF. CDR3 nucleotide sequence: TGTGCCAGTAGGGGGGGCCCGAACACTGAAGCTTTCTTT.

This rearrangement joins TRBV30 to TRBJ1-2, with 9 bases lining up with TRBD1. The ends lost 0 bases at V and 8 bases at J; junction bases unmatched: 7. The germline V gene encodes CDR1 GTSNPN and CDR2 SVGIG (reference sequence). The CDR3 contains 14 residues. CDR3 in amino acids: CAWSVLRTGAGYTF. The CDR3 bases are TGTGCCTGGAGTGTACTTCGGACAGGGGCCGGCTACACCTTC.

This clone has just a few counts. The V and J genes are TRBV7-8 and TRBJ1-5, with 9 bases lining up with TRBD1. V shed 2 bases and J 2 bases; nucleotides not matched to a gene: 10. The CDR3 runs to 18 residues. Germline CDR1 reads SGHVS; CDR2 reads FQNEAQ. In nucleotides, the CDR3 is TGTGCCAGCAGCTTACTCCGGGACAGGGTGTTAGGCAATCAGCCCCAGCATTTT. Protein: CASSLLRDRVLGNQPQHF.

The gene calls are TRBV27 and TRBJ1-5; TRBD1 aligns across 8 bases. The CDR3 totals 15 residues. With 5 bases clipped from V and 2 bases from J, the junction kept 5 bases outside the gene matches. Germline assignment: CDR1 MNHEY and CDR2 SMNVEV (reference sequence). The CDR3 nucleotides read TGTGCCAGCAGTGCCAACAGGGGGGGCAATCAGCCCCAGCATTTT. Translation gives CASSANRGGNQPQHF.

The V gene is TRBV19, the J gene TRBJ1-2; the match to TRBD1 covers 8 bases. The ends lost 2 bases at V and 6 bases at J; junction bases unmatched: 5. Germline-derived CDR1 and CDR2 are LNHDA and SQIVND (reference sequence). The CDR3 is 14 amino acids. The CDR3 sequence: CASSIQGAMNGYTF. DNA for the CDR3: TGTGCCAGTAGTATACAGGGGGCAATGAATGGCTACACCTTC. The variable domain in full, completed from reference TRBV19 and TRBJ1-2, reads DGGITQSPKYLFRKEGQNVTLSCEQNLNHDAMYWYRQDPGQGLRLIYYSQIVNDFQKGDIAEGYSVSREKKESFPLTVTSAQKNPTAFYLCASSIQGAMNGYTFGSGTRLTVV.

V gene TRBV5-1 combines with J gene TRBJ2-6, with TRBD1 as a possible D gene (5 bases). V was shortened by 0 bases and J by 0 bases, with 13 bases between the two germline ends. Germline assignment: CDR1 SGHRS and CDR2 YFSETQ. This CDR3 contains 18 residues. The DNA of the CDR3 is TGCGCCAGCAGCTTGGTTCTGGGGCCAAGCTCTGGGGCCAACGTCCTGACTTTC. It codes for CASSLVLGPSSGANVLTF.

This clone occurred a few times. V is TRBV30 and J is TRBJ1-5, with D possibly matching TRBD1 (5 bases). This CDR3 is 12 amino acids long. Trimming removed 6 bases from V and 4 bases from J, with 10 bases in between. Germline CDR1 and CDR2: GTSNPN and SVGIG (reference sequence). The DNA of the CDR3 is TGTGCCTGTTCCCAGGGAAATCAGCCCCAGCATTTT. Translating it yields CACSQGNQPQHF.

The V call is TRBV28, the J call TRBJ2-1; D might be TRBD2 (6 bases). Looked up from germline, CDR1 is MDHEN and CDR2 is SYDVKM. The CDR3 has 15 amino acids. With 7 bases removed from V and 3 bases from J, the gap between germline ends came to 16 bases. DNA for the CDR3: TGTGCCAGCACCCTCACGGGGGACTTCTACAATGAGCAGTTCTTC. Its protein product is CASTLTGDFYNEQFF.